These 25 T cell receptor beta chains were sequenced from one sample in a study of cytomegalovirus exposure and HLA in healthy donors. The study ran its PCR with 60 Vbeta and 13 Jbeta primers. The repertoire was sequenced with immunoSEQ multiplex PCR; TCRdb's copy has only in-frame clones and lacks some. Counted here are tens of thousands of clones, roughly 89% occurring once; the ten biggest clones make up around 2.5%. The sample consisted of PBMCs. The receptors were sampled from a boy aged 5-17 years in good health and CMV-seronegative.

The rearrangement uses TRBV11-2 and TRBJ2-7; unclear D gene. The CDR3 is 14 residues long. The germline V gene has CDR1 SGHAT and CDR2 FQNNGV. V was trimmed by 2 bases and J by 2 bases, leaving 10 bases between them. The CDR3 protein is CASSLLTKPYEQYF. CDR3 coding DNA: TGTGCCAGCAGCTTATTGACAAAACCCTACGAGCAGTACTTC.

The CDR3 loop reads CASRSPGTGDQPQHF. The CDR3 DNA sequence: TGTGCCAGCAGAAGCCCCGGGACAGGGGATCAGCCCCAGCATTTT. The rearrangement joins TRBV7-2 to TRBJ1-5, with 10 bases aligning to TRBD1. V shed 6 bases and J 5 bases; nucleotides not matched to a gene: 7. This CDR3 has 15 amino acids. Germline values: CDR1 SGHTA, CDR2 FQGNSA. Based on the CDR3 plus reference TRBV7-2 and TRBJ1-5, the full variable domain is GAGVSQSPSNKVTEKGKDVELRCDPISGHTALYWYRQSLGQGLEFLIYFQGNSAPDKSGLPSDRFSAERTGGSVSTLTIQRTQQEDSAVYLCASRSPGTGDQPQHFGDGTRLSIL.

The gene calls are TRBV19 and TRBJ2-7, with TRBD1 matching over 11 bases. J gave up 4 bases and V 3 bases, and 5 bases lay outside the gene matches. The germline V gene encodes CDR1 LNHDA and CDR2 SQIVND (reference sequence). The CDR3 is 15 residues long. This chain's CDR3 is CASSITGTGGYEQYF. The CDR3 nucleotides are TGTGCCAGTAGTATTACCGGGACAGGGGGGTACGAGCAGTACTTC.

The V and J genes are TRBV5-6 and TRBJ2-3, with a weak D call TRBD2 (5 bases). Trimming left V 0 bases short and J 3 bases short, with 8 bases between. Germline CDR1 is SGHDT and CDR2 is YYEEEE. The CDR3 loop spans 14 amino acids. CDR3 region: CASSLGLPTDTQYF. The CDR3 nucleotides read TGTGCCAGCAGCTTGGGACTACCAACAGATACGCAGTATTTT. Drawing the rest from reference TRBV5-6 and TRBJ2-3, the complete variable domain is DAGVTQSPTHLIKTRGQQVTLRCSPKSGHDTVSWYQQALGQGPQFIFQYYEEEERQRGNFPDRFSGHQFPNYSSELNVNALLLGDSALYLCASSLGLPTDTQYFGPGTRLTVL.

The CDR3 here is CASSPPDRGYMDIQYF. In nucleotides, the CDR3 is TGTGCCAGCTCACCTCCGGACAGGGGGTATATGGACATTCAGTACTTC. This chain uses TRBV18 with TRBJ2-4, with 10 positions matching TRBD1. Losses at the gene ends were 3 bases for V and 8 bases for J; bases not matched to a gene: 10. The CDR3 consists of 16 residues. Germline-derived CDR1 and CDR2 are KGHSH and LQKENI.

CDR3 amino acids: CASSLGGSEGKTQYF. The CDR3 nucleotides are TGTGCCAGCAGCTTAGGAGGGTCGGAGGGCAAGACCCAGTACTTC. The chain is built from TRBV7-2 and TRBJ2-5; D might be TRBD2 (6 bases). Deletions cut 1 base from V and 6 bases from J, with 15 bases between. CDR3 length: 15 residues. Germline V gene data show CDR1 as SGHTA and CDR2 as FQGNSA.

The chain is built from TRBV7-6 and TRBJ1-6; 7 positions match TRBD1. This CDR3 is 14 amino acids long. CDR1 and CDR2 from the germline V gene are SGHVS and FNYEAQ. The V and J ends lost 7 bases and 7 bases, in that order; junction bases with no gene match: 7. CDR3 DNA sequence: TGTGCCAGCAACGGGGGGGGACAGAATTCACCCCTCCACTTT. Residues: CASNGGGQNSPLHF.

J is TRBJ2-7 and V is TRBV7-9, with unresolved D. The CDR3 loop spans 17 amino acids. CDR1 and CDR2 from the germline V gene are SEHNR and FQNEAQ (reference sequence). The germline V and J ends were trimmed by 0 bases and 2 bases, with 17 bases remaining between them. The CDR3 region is CASSLARHPKNTYEQYF. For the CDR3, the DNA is TGTGCCAGCAGCTTAGCGCGGCACCCCAAAAACACCTACGAGCAGTACTTC.

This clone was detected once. In nucleotides, the CDR3 is TGCGCCAGCAGCTCATCAGGCCTGAAATTCTACGAGCAGTACTTC. It is translated as CASSSSGLKFYEQYF. The chain uses TRBV5-1 and TRBJ2-7; no clear D. The CDR3 covers 15 residues. The germline V and J ends were trimmed by 3 bases and 3 bases, with 16 bases remaining between them. CDR1 and CDR2 (germline): SGHRS, YFSETQ.

The CDR3 here is CASSFWGGRTGELFF. The CDR3 coding sequence is TGTGCCAGCAGCTTTTGGGGGGGGCGCACCGGGGAGCTGTTTTTT. The chain recombines TRBV7-9 with TRBJ2-2, with D perhaps TRBD2 (7 bases). Trimming removed 3 bases from V and 4 bases from J, with 12 bases in between. The length of the CDR3 is 15 residues. Germline V lookup: CDR1 SEHNR, CDR2 FQNEAQ (reference sequence).

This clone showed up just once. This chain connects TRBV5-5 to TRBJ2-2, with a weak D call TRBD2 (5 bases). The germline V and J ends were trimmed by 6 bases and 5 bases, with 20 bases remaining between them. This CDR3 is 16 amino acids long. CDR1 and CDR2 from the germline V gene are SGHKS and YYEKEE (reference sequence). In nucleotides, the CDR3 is TGTGCCAGCACCCCTTTGAGGGCGGCTGCTACCGGGGAGCTGTTTTTT. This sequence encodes CASTPLRAAATGELFF.

The CDR3 DNA follows: TGTGCCAGCACCTACGACAGGGGGGGATATGGCTACACCTTC. It encodes CASTYDRGGYGYTF. The chain recombines TRBV6-6 with TRBJ1-2, with 9 bases lining up with TRBD1. Germline CDR1 and CDR2: MNHNY and SVGAGI (reference sequence). Trimming cost V 7 bases and J 5 bases; bases outside gene matches: 8. The CDR3 runs to 14 residues.

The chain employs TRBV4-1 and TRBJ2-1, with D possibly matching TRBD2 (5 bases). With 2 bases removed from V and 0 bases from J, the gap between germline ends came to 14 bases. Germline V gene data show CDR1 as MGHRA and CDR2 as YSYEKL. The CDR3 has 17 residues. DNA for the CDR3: TGCGCCAGCAGCCAATCGGGGTTAGTAAGCTCCTACAATGAGCAGTTCTTC. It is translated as CASSQSGLVSSYNEQFF.

Here the CDR3 DNA reads TGTGCCAGCAGCTCCTCACGCAGTAACTATGGCTACACCTTC. It codes for CASSSSRSNYGYTF. The chain has TRBV6-6 and TRBJ1-2; no clear D gene. Germline V gene data show CDR1 as MNHNY and CDR2 as SVGAGI (reference sequence). This CDR3 contains 14 residues. Trimming cost V 6 bases and J 1 base, with 12 bases left between them.

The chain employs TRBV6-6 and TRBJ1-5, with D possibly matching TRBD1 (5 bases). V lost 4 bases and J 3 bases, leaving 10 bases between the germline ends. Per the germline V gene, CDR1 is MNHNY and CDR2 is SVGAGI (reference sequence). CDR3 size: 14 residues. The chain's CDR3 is CASSSMTVNQPQHF. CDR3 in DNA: TGTGCCAGCAGTTCGATGACAGTCAATCAGCCCCAGCATTTT.

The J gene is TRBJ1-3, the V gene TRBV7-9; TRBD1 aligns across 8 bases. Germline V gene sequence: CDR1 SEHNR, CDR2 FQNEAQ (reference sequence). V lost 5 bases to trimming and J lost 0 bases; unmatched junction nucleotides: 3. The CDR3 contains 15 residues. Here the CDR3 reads CASSPDRGSGNTIYF. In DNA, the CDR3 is TGTGCCAGCAGCCCAGACAGGGGCTCTGGAAACACCATATATTTT. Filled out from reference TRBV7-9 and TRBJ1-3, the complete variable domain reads DTGVSQNPRHKITKRGQNVTFRCDPISEHNRLYWYRQTLGQGPEFLTYFQNEAQLEKSRLLSDRFSAERPKGSFSTLEIQRTEQGDSAMYLCASSPDRGSGNTIYFGEGSWLTVV.

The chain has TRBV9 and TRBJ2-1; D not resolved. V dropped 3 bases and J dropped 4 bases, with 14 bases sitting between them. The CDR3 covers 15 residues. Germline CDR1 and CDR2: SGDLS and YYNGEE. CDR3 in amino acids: CASSDGWVGYNEQFF. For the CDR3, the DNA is TGTGCCAGCAGCGATGGGTGGGTCGGGTACAATGAGCAGTTCTTC.

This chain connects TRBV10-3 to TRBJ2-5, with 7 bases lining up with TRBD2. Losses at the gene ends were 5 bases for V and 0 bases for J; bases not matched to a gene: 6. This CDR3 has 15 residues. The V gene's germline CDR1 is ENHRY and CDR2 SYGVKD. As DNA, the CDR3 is TGTGCCATCAGTTTCGGTAGCGGGTACCAAGAGACCCAGTACTTC. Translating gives CAISFGSGYQETQYF.

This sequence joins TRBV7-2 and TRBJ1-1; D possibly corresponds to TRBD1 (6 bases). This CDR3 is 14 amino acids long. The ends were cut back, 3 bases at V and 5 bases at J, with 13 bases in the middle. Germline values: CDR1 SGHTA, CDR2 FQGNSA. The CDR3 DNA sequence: TGTGCCAGCAGCTTTTACAGGGTGAGAACTGAAGCTTTCTTT. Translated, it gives CASSFYRVRTEAFF.

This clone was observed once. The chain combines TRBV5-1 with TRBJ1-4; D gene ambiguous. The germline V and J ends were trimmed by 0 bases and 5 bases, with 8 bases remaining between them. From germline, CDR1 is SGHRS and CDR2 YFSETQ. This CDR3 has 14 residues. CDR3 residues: CASSLGQANEKLFF. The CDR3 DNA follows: TGCGCCAGCAGCTTGGGGCAGGCAAATGAAAAACTGTTTTTT.

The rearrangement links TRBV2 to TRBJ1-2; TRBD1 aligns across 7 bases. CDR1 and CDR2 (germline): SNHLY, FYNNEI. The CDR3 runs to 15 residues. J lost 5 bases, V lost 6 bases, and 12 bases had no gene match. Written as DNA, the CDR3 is TGTGCCAGCAGAGTTCGGGACAGTCTAGGGTATGGCTACACCTTC. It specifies CASRVRDSLGYGYTF.

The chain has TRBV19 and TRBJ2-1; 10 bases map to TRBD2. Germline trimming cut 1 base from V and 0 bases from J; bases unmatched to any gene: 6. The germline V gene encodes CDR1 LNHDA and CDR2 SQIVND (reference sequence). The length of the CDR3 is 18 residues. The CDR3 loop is CASSIASGGTSSYNEQFF. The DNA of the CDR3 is TGTGCCAGTAGTATAGCTAGCGGGGGAACGAGCTCCTACAATGAGCAGTTCTTC.

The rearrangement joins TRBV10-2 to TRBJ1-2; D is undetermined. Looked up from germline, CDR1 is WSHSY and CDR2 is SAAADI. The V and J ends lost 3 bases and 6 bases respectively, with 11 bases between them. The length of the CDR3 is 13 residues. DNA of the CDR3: TGCGCCAGCAGTGAAAGATGGGAGGATGGCTACACCTTC. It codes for CASSERWEDGYTF.

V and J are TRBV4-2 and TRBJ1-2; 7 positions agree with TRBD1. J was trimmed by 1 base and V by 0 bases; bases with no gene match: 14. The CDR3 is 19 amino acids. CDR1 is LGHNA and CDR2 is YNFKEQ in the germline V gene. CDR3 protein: CASSQDPGGQSTSNYGYTF. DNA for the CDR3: TGTGCCAGCAGCCAAGATCCAGGGGGACAGTCCACAAGTAACTATGGCTACACCTTC.

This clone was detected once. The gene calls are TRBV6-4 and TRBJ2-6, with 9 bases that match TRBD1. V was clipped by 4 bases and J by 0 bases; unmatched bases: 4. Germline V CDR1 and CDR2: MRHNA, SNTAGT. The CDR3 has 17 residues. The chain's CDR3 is CASSGTGVISGANVLTF. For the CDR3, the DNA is TGTGCCAGCAGTGGGACAGGGGTCATCTCTGGGGCCAACGTCCTGACTTTC.